One sample yielded the 10 T cell receptor beta chains listed below, sequenced in a study of a mutant IDH1 vaccine in newly diagnosed glioma. Specified time point: baseline, week 1 (first vaccination visit). Treatment given: pre-vaccination baseline after standard-of-care therapy. Sequencing used immunoSEQ multiplex PCR; TCRdb keeps in-frame clones, though not all of them. The sample shows about 38,000 clones, around nine tenths of them seen only once. Here the sequenced sample was PBMCs, taken from a glioma patient treated with radiotherapy, temozolomide or both. The receptors derive from a young man with glioma.

CDR3 protein: CASSQGVGNQPQHF. The CDR3 DNA sequence: TGCGCCAGCAGCCAAGGGGTGGGCAATCAGCCCCAGCATTTT. The chain uses TRBV4-3 and TRBJ1-5; D call uncertain. The germline V and J ends were trimmed by 1 base and 2 bases, with 6 bases remaining between them. The CDR3 consists of 14 residues. Germline V gene data show CDR1 as LGHNA and CDR2 as YSLEER.

The chain is built from TRBV7-9 and TRBJ2-1, with a weak D call TRBD2 (6 bases). This CDR3 has 13 amino acids. V was clipped by 11 bases and J by 6 bases, with 17 bases between them. Germline V gives CDR1 SEHNR, CDR2 FQNEAQ (reference sequence). The CDR3 DNA reads TGTGCCGGCTCGAGTGGCGGGATCAATGAGCAGTTCTTC. Translating it yields CAGSSGGINEQFF.

V gene TRBV14 combines with J gene TRBJ1-2; D is undetermined. The CDR3 has 13 residues. Germline lookup yields CDR1 SGHDN and CDR2 FVKESK. Trimming cost V 5 bases and J 3 bases, with 10 bases left between them. The CDR3 DNA follows: TGTGCCAGCAGCAGAGACGGCTACTATGGCTACACCTTC. Its protein is CASSRDGYYGYTF.

V is TRBV5-4 and J is TRBJ1-2; D unresolved. This CDR3 region has 14 residues. With 4 bases removed from V and 2 bases from J, the gap between germline ends came to 12 bases. Germline CDR1 and CDR2: SGHNT and YYREEE (reference sequence). The CDR3 DNA is TGTGCCAGCAGCCCATGGACGGTCAACTATGGCTACACCTTC. It is translated as CASSPWTVNYGYTF.

V and J are TRBV5-1 and TRBJ2-2, with D maybe TRBD2 (6 bases). Deletions cut 4 bases from V and 2 bases from J, with 12 bases between. CDR1 and CDR2 (germline): SGHRS, YFSETQ. The CDR3 totals 15 residues. For the CDR3, the DNA is TGCGCCAGCAGCCCGGGACTGGATAACACCGGGGAGCTGTTTTTT. It codes for CASSPGLDNTGELFF.

This sequence joins TRBV5-6 and TRBJ1-5, with TRBD1 identical over 7 bases. Per the germline V gene, CDR1 is SGHDT and CDR2 is YYEEEE. V lost 0 bases and J lost 4; bases outside the gene matches: 4. There are 15 residues in the CDR3. The CDR3 loop is CASSLGTGLNQPQHF. The CDR3, as DNA: TGTGCCAGCAGCTTGGGGACAGGTCTTAATCAGCCCCAGCATTTT. Using reference TRBV5-6 and TRBJ1-5 for the parts outside the CDR3, the full variable domain is DAGVTQSPTHLIKTRGQQVTLRCSPKSGHDTVSWYQQALGQGPQFIFQYYEEEERQRGNFPDRFSGHQFPNYSSELNVNALLLGDSALYLCASSLGTGLNQPQHFGDGTRLSIL.

This rearrangement joins TRBV4-1 to TRBJ1-6; D remains ambiguous. The CDR3 runs to 16 residues. Germline CDR1 is MGHRA and CDR2 is YSYEKL. V was clipped by 0 bases and J by 7 bases, with 13 bases between them. The CDR3 is CASSQETRRINSPLHF. The CDR3, as DNA: TGCGCCAGCAGCCAAGAGACACGTCGGATAAATTCACCCCTCCACTTT.

The genes are TRBV30 and TRBJ2-3; 8 bases map to TRBD1. CDR1 is GTSNPN, CDR2 SVGIG, per germline (reference sequence). The ends lost 7 bases at V and 1 base at J; junction bases unmatched: 4. CDR3 length: 13 amino acids. As DNA, the CDR3 is TGTGCCTCTGCAGGGGGCCGCACAGATACGCAGTATTTT. Encoded protein: CASAGGRTDTQYF.

The CDR3 region is CASSYSGIYEQYF. The CDR3 DNA reads as TGTGCCAGCAGCTACTCCGGGATCTACGAGCAGTACTTC. The chain is built from TRBV5-6 and TRBJ2-7; possibly TRBD2 for D (5 bases). Trimming removed 3 bases at V and 3 bases at J, with 10 bases between. This CDR3 is 13 amino acids long. CDR1 is SGHDT, CDR2 YYEEEE, per germline.

V and J are TRBV5-6 and TRBJ2-3; TRBD2 aligns across 8 bases. Trimming cost V 0 bases and J 2 bases; bases outside gene matches: 11. The CDR3 loop spans 18 amino acids. Per the germline V gene, CDR1 is SGHDT and CDR2 is YYEEEE. The CDR3 region is CASSLGEERESITDTQYF. CDR3 nucleotides: TGTGCCAGCAGCTTGGGGGAAGAGCGGGAGAGTATCACAGATACGCAGTATTTT.